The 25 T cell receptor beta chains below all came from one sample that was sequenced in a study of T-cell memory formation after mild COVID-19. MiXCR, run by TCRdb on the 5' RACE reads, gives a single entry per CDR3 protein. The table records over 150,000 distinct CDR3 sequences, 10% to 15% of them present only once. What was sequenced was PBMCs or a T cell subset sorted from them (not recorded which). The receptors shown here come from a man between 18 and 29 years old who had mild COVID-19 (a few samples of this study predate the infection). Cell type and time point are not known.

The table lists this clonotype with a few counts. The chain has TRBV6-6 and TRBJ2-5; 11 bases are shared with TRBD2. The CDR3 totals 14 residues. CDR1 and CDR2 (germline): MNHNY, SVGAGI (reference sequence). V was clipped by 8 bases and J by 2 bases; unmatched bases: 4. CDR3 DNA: TGTGCCAGCGCGACTAGCGGGGCACAAGAGACCCAGTACTTC. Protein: CASATSGAQETQYF.

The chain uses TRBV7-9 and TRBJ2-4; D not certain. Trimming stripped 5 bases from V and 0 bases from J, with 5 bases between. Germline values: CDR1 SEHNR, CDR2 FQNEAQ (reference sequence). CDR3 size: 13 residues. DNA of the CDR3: TGTGCCAGCAGCCAGGAAGCCAAAAACATTCAGTACTTC. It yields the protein CASSQEAKNIQYF.

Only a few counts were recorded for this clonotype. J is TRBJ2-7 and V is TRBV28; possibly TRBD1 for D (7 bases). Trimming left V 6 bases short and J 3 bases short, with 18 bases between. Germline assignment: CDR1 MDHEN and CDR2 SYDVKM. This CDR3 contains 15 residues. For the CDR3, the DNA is TGTGCCAGCAGGCCAGCAGGGGGGTTCAGCTACGAGCAGTACTTC. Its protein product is CASRPAGGFSYEQYF.

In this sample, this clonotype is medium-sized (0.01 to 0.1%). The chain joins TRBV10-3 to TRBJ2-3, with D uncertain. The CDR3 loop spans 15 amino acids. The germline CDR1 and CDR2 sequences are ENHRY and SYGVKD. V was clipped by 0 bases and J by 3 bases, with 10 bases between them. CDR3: CAISESATVTDTQYF. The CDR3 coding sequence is TGTGCCATCAGTGAGTCGGCAACCGTAACAGATACGCAGTATTTT.

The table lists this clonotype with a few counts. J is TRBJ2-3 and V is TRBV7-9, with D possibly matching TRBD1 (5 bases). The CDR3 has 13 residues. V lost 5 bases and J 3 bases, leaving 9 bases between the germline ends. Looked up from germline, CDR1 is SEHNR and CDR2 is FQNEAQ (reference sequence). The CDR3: CASSTKGTDTQYF. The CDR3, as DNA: TGTGCCAGCAGCACGAAGGGGACAGATACGCAGTATTTT.

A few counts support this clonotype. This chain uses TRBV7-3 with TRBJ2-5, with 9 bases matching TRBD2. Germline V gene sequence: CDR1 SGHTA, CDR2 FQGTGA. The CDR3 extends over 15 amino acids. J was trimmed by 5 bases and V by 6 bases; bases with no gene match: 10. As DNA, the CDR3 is TGTGCCAGCAGTTTGGCGGGGGGGCCTATTGAGACCCAGTACTTC. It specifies CASSLAGGPIETQYF.

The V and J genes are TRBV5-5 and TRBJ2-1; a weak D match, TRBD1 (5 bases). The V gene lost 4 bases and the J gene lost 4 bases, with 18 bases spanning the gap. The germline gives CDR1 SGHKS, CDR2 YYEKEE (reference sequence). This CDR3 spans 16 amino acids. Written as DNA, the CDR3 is TGTGCCAGCAGCCACCAGGGTAGGATTGAATACAATGAGCAGTTCTTC. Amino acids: CASSHQGRIEYNEQFF.

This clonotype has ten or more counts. The CDR3 here is CASSLDEFYGYTF. In DNA, the CDR3 is TGCGCCAGCAGCTTGGACGAGTTCTATGGCTACACCTTC. The chain recombines TRBV5-1 with TRBJ1-2, with D unresolved. The germline V gene encodes CDR1 SGHRS and CDR2 YFSETQ. The V gene lost 0 bases and the J gene lost 4 bases, with 7 bases spanning the gap. CDR3 length: 13 amino acids.

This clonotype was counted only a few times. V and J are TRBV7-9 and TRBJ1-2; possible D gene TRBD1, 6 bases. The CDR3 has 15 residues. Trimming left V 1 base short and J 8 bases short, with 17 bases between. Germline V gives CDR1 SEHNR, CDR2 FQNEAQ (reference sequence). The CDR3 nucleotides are TGTGCCAGCAGCTTAGAGTTTGCGGGGGCGCGCGGCTACACCTTC. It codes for CASSLEFAGARGYTF. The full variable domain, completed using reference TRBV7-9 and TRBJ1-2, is DTGVSQNPRHKITKRGQNVTFRCDPISEHNRLYWYRQTLGQGPEFLTYFQNEAQLEKSRLLSDRFSAERPKGSFSTLEIQRTEQGDSAMYLCASSLEFAGARGYTFGSGTRLTVV.

The CDR3 loop reads CASSYRSPLHF. CDR3 nucleotides: TGTGCCAGCAGTTATCGGTCACCCCTCCACTTT. The chain employs TRBV28 and TRBJ1-6; D is unclear. V was pared by 4 bases and J by 10 bases, with 5 bases between. Germline CDR1 reads MDHEN; CDR2 reads SYDVKM. This CDR3 has 11 residues.

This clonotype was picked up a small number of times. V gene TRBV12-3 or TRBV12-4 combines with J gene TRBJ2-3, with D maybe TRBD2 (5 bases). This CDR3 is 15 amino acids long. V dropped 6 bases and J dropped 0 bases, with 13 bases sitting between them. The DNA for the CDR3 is TGTGCCAGCAGCCTCTGGGGAGCTAGCACAGATACGCAGTATTTT. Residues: CASSLWGASTDTQYF.

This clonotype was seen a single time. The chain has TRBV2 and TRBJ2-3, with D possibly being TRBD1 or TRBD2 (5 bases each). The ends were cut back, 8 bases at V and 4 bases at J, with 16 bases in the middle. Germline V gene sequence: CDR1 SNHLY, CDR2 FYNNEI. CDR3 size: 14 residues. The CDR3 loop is CASRWDHWADTQYF. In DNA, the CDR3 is TGTGCCAGCCGGTGGGACCACTGGGCAGATACGCAGTATTTT.

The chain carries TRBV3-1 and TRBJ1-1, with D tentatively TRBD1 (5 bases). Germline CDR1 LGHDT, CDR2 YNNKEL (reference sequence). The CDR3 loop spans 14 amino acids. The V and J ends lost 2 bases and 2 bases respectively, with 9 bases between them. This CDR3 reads CASSQNGGNTEAFF. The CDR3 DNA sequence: TGTGCCAGCAGCCAAAACGGGGGAAACACTGAAGCTTTCTTT.

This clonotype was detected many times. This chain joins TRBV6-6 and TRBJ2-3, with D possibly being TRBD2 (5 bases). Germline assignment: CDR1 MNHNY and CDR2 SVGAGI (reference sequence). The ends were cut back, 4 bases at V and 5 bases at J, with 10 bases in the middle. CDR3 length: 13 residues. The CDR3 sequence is CASSFSGEDTQYF. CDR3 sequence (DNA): TGTGCCAGCAGTTTCTCCGGGGAAGATACGCAGTATTTT.

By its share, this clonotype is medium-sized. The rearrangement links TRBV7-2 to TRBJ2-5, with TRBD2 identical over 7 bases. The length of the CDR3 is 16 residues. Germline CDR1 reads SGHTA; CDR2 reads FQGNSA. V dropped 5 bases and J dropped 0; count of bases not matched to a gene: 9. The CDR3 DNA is TGTGCCAGCAGCCCCGGACTAGTACCGTACCAAGAGACCCAGTACTTC. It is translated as CASSPGLVPYQETQYF.

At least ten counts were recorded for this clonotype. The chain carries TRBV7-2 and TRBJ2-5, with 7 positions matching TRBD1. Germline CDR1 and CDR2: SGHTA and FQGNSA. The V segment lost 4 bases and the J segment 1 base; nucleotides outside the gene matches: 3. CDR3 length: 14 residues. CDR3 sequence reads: CASSSTGSQETQYF. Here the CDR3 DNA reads TGTGCCAGCAGCTCGACAGGGTCCCAAGAGACCCAGTACTTC.

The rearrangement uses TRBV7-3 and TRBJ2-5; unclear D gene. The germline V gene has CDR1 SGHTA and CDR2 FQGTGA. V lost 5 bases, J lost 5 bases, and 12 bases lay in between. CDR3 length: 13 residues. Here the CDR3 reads CASSPGRRETQYF. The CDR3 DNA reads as TGTGCCAGCAGCCCGGGCCGACGGGAGACCCAGTACTTC.

CDR3 bases: TGTGCCAGCAGCCACGCGACCTACAATGAGCAGTTCTTC. Translating gives CASSHATYNEQFF. The chain links TRBV3-1 to TRBJ2-1; D unclear. The germline gives CDR1 LGHDT, CDR2 YNNKEL (reference sequence). The CDR3 covers 13 residues. V was pared by 3 bases and J by 2 bases, with 5 bases between.

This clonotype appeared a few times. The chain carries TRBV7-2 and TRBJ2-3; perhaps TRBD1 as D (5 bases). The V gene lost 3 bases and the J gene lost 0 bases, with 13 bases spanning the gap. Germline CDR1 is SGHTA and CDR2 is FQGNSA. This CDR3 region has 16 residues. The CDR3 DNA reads TGTGCCAGCAGCTTTGTATGGGGCCAAAGCACAGATACGCAGTATTTT. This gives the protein CASSFVWGQSTDTQYF.

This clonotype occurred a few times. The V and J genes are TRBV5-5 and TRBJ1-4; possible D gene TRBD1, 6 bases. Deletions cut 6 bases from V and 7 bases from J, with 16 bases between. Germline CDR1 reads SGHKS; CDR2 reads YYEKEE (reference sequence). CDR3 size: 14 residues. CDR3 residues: CASTVGGQGEKLFF. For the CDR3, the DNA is TGTGCCAGCACCGTCGGGGGCCAGGGTGAAAAACTGTTTTTT.

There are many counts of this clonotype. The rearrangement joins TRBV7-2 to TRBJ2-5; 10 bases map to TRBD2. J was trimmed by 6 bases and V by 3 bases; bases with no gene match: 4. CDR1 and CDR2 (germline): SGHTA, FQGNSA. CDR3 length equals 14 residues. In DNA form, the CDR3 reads TGTGCCAGCAGCTTTGCTAGCGGGGGTCAGACCCAGTACTTC. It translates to CASSFASGGQTQYF.

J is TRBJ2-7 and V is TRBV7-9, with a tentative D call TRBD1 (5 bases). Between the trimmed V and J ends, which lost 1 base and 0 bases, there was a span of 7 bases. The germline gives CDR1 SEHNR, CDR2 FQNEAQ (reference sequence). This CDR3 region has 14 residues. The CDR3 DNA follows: TGTGCCAGCAGCTTAGGACAGATCTCCTACGAGCAGTACTTC. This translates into CASSLGQISYEQYF.

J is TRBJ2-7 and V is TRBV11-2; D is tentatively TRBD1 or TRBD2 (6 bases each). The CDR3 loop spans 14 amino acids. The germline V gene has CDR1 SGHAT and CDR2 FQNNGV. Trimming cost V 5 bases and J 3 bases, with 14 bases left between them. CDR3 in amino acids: CASSPGRQDYEQYF. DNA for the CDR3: TGTGCCAGCAGCCCCGGGAGACAGGACTACGAGCAGTACTTC.

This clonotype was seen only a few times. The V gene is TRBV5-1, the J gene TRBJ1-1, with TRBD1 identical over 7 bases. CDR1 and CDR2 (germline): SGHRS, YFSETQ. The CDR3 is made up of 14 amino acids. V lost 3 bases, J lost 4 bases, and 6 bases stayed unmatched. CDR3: CASSSQGMGTEAFF. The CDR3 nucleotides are TGCGCCAGCAGCTCACAGGGGATGGGCACTGAAGCTTTCTTT.

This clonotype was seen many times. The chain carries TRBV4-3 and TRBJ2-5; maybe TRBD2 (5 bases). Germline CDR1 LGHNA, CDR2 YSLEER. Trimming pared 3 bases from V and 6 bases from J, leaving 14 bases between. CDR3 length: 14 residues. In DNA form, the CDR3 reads TGCGCCAGCAGCCATGCCGGGCTCGGGAAGACCCAGTACTTC. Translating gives CASSHAGLGKTQYF.